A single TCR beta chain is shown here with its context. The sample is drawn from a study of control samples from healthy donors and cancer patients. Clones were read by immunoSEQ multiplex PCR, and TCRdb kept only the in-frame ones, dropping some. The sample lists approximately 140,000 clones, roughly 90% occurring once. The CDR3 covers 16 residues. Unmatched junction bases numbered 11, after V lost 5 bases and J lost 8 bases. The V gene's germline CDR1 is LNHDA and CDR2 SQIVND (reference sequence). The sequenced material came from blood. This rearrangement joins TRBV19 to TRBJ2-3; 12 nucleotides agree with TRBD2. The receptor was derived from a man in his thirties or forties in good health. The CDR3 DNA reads TGTGCCAGTAGTGCCGCGACTAGCGGGAGAATGTCTACGCAGTATTTT. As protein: CASSAATSGRMSTQYF.